This is a list of T cell receptor beta chains from one sample in a study of T cells in lung cancer brain metastases. TCRdb keeps only in-frame clones here, not all; method: immunoSEQ multiplex PCR. The table has 3,000 or so clones, roughly nine tenths seen once. The specimen was tumor tissue from the primary lung tumor. All receptors derive from a man aged 65-85 years with non-small cell lung cancer. CDR3s include the opening cysteine and the closing phenylalanine or tryptophan. A D gene is named only where the DNA matches it firmly. Only part of the rows carry a size: once, few, many, or a class if the clone is expanded.

size: NA; V: TRBV2; length: 15; J: TRBJ2-3; D: TRBD1; DNA: TGTGCCAGCTGGGGACAGATGTATAGCACAGATACGCAGTATTTT; CDR3: CASWGQMYSTDTQYF
size: NA; V: TRBV19; length: 13; J: TRBJ1-2; D: NA; DNA: TGTGCCAGTAGTATCTACGGACCCTACGGCTACACCTTC; CDR3: CASSIYGPYGYTF
size: NA; V: TRBV7-9; length: 15; J: TRBJ1-3; D: NA; DNA: TGTGCCAGCAGCGAGGGTCGGGTATCTGGAAACACCATATATTTT; CDR3: CASSEGRVSGNTIYF
size: NA; V: TRBV5-4; length: 15; J: TRBJ2-6; D: NA; DNA: TGTGCCAGCAGCCGGGATCCGTTTGGGGCCAACGTCCTGACTTTC; CDR3: CASSRDPFGANVLTF
size: NA; V: TRBV11-2; length: 13; J: TRBJ2-7; D: NA; DNA: TGTGCCAGCAGCTTAGGGGTAGCCTACGAGCAGTACTTC; CDR3: CASSLGVAYEQYF
size: NA; V: TRBV5-1; length: 16; J: TRBJ2-1; D: TRBD1; DNA: TGCGCCAGCAGCCCCAAGGCCGGGACAGGGATTAATGAGCAGTTCTTC; CDR3: CASSPKAGTGINEQFF
size: few; V: TRBV5-1; length: 14; J: TRBJ2-7; D: TRBD2; DNA: TGCGCCAGCAGCGTGACCGGGACTAGCTACGAGCAGTACTTC; CDR3: CASSVTGTSYEQYF
size: NA; V: TRBV9; length: 16; J: TRBJ1-3; D: TRBD1; DNA: TGTGCCAGCAGCGTACTCGGGGACAGCTCTGGAAACACCATATATTTT; CDR3: CASSVLGDSSGNTIYF
size: once; V: TRBV6-6; length: 13; J: TRBJ2-1; D: NA; DNA: TGTGCCAGCAGTTCGGACAGCTACAATGAGCAGTTCTTC; CDR3: CASSSDSYNEQFF
size: NA; V: TRBV2; length: 15; J: TRBJ2-5; D: NA; DNA: TGTGCCAGCAGTGATCCAGGGCTGGGTTCGGAGACCCAGTACTTC; CDR3: CASSDPGLGSETQYF
size: NA; V: TRBV19; length: 14; J: TRBJ2-7; D: NA; DNA: TGTGCCAGTAGTAAAGCAGGGGCCCTCCACGAGCAGTACTTC; CDR3: CASSKAGALHEQYF
size: NA; V: TRBV7-6; length: 16; J: TRBJ2-3; D: TRBD2; DNA: TGTGCCAGCAGCTTCACTAGCGGGAGGCACACAGATACGCAGTATTTT; CDR3: CASSFTSGRHTDTQYF
size: NA; V: TRBV6-6; length: 11; J: TRBJ1-1; D: NA; DNA: TGTGCCAGCAGTTGGAAGGAGGGAGCTTTCTTT; CDR3: CASSWKEGAFF
size: NA; V: TRBV27; length: 15; J: TRBJ1-1; D: NA; DNA: TGTGCCAGCACTATGGCTTTGGGGAGGCAGACTGAAGCTTTCTTT; CDR3: CASTMALGRQTEAFF
size: NA; V: TRBV5-4; length: 15; J: TRBJ2-4; D: NA; DNA: TGTGCCAGCATCCCTCCCCATCAGCCGAAAAACATTCAGTACTTC; CDR3: CASIPPHQPKNIQYF
size: few; V: TRBV7-8; length: 15; J: TRBJ2-3; D: TRBD1; DNA: TGTGCCAGCAGTCCTCCGGGACAGGTTGGAGATACGCAGTATTTT; CDR3: CASSPPGQVGDTQYF
size: NA; V: TRBV27; length: 14; J: TRBJ2-3; D: NA; DNA: TGTGCCAGCAGGGGGCTGTTCCGCGGAGATACGCAGTATTTT; CDR3: CASRGLFRGDTQYF
size: NA; V: TRBV19; length: 12; J: TRBJ2-7; D: NA; DNA: TGTGCCAGTAGTAGAGGGGACTACGAGCAGTACTTC; CDR3: CASSRGDYEQYF
size: NA; V: TRBV5-1; length: 15; J: TRBJ2-1; D: TRBD2; DNA: TGCGCCAGCACCGCTGGGGGAGGGCCGAGGAATGAGCAGTTCTTC; CDR3: CASTAGGGPRNEQFF
size: NA; V: TRBV15; length: 14; J: TRBJ2-2; D: NA; DNA: TGTGCCACCAGCAGTGAGCCAGGCGCCGGGGAGCTGTTTTTT; CDR3: CATSSEPGAGELFF
size: NA; V: TRBV2; length: 14; J: TRBJ1-3; D: NA; DNA: TGTGCCAGCAGTGGTATTGGGGGAGGTCAGACCATATATTTT; CDR3: CASSGIGGGQTIYF
size: NA; V: TRBV5-1; length: 15; J: TRBJ1-1; D: NA; DNA: TGCGCCAGCAGCAAAGACAGGCCCTCCAGCACTGAAGTTTTCTTT; CDR3: CASSKDRPSSTEVFF
size: NA; V: TRBV11-2; length: 10; J: TRBJ1-2; D: NA; DNA: TGTGCCAGCAGCGGGGGCTTCCACGCCTTC; CDR3: CASSGGFHAF
size: NA; V: TRBV4-1; length: 13; J: TRBJ1-1; D: NA; DNA: TGCGCCAGCAGCCTCAGGGTCGAGACTGAAGCTTTCTTT; CDR3: CASSLRVETEAFF
size: NA; V: TRBV2; length: 16; J: TRBJ1-3; D: NA; DNA: TGTGCCAGCAGTGAAGCGCAGGGGAGGGTAGGAAACACCATATATTTT; CDR3: CASSEAQGRVGNTIYF
size: once; V: TRBV5-6; length: 19; J: TRBJ2-3; D: NA; DNA: TGTGCCAGCAGCTCGTATAATTGGGTCATCAGGGCGTCTGGAGATACGCAGTATTTT; CDR3: CASSSYNWVIRASGDTQYF
size: NA; V: TRBV7-9; length: 12; J: TRBJ2-7; D: NA; DNA: TGTGCCAGCAGCGCCCCAAGGTACGAGCAGTACTTC; CDR3: CASSAPRYEQYF
size: NA; V: TRBV7-6; length: 16; J: TRBJ2-3; D: NA; DNA: TGTGCCAGCAGCTTAGAAGCGGGTTCTAGCACAGATACGCAGTATTTT; CDR3: CASSLEAGSSTDTQYF
size: NA; V: TRBV7-9; length: 14; J: TRBJ1-3; D: NA; DNA: TGTGCCAGCAGCCGCCCTCAGGCTGGAAACACCATATATTTT; CDR3: CASSRPQAGNTIYF
size: NA; V: TRBV7-9; length: 14; J: TRBJ1-1; D: NA; DNA: TGTGCCAGCAGCTTAGGGATCCCGGGTGGAGTCGCTTTCTTT; CDR3: CASSLGIPGGVAFF
size: NA; V: TRBV18; length: 12; J: TRBJ2-7; D: NA; DNA: TGTGCCAGCTCACGACGGGGTTACGAGCAGTACTTC; CDR3: CASSRRGYEQYF
size: NA; V: TRBV18; length: 16; J: TRBJ2-2; D: NA; DNA: TGTGCCAGCTCACCCCGACCGGCGTCGGACACCGGGGAGCTGTTTTTT; CDR3: CASSPRPASDTGELFF
size: NA; V: TRBV11-2; length: 16; J: TRBJ2-1; D: NA; DNA: TGTGCCAGCAGACCCGGGACGCTACTGTCCTACAATGAGCAGTTCTTC; CDR3: CASRPGTLLSYNEQFF
size: NA; V: TRBV10-3; length: 14; J: TRBJ1-3; D: NA; DNA: TGTGCCATCAAGGCAGGCGGTTCTGGAAACACCATATATTTT; CDR3: CAIKAGGSGNTIYF
size: NA; V: TRBV6-5; length: 13; J: TRBJ2-6; D: NA; DNA: TGTGCCAGCAGTTTCTCTGGGGCCAACGTCCTGACTTTC; CDR3: CASSFSGANVLTF
size: NA; V: TRBV5-6; length: 15; J: TRBJ2-1; D: TRBD1; DNA: TGTGCCAGCATGCGACAGGGTAGCCCCTACAATGAGCAGTTCTTC; CDR3: CASMRQGSPYNEQFF
size: once; V: TRBV6-1; length: 13; J: TRBJ1-5; D: NA; DNA: TGTGCCAGCAGAGTCGATCCGAATCAGCCCCAGCATTTT; CDR3: CASRVDPNQPQHF
size: NA; V: TRBV5-3; length: 18; J: TRBJ2-6; D: NA; DNA: TGTGCCAGAAGCTTGTCTTGGCAGGGCAGCTCTGGGGCCAACGTCCTGACTTTC; CDR3: CARSLSWQGSSGANVLTF
size: NA; V: TRBV30; length: 13; J: TRBJ2-7; D: NA; DNA: TGTGCCTGGACCCTAATGGGACAGGGGACTAGCCACTTC; CDR3: CAWTLMGQGTSHF
size: NA; V: TRBV6-6; length: 15; J: TRBJ2-5; D: NA; DNA: TGTGCCAGCAGTCATCCGGACTCCTTTGGGGAGACCCAGTACTTC; CDR3: CASSHPDSFGETQYF
size: NA; V: TRBV2; length: 14; J: TRBJ2-3; D: NA; DNA: TGTGCCAGCAGTGAAGTAGGACTCCCAGATACGCAGTATTTT; CDR3: CASSEVGLPDTQYF
size: NA; V: TRBV19; length: 15; J: TRBJ2-7; D: TRBD1; DNA: TGTGCCAGTAGCGACAGGGGGCGTCTCCTCGGCGAGCAGTACTTC; CDR3: CASSDRGRLLGEQYF
size: NA; V: TRBV18; length: 15; J: TRBJ1-2; D: TRBD1; DNA: TGTGCCAGCTCACCATCCGGGACAGGGGCCTATGGCTACACCTTC; CDR3: CASSPSGTGAYGYTF
size: few; V: TRBV11-2; length: 13; J: TRBJ1-2; D: NA; DNA: TGTGCCAGCAGCTTAGACATTAACTATGGCTACACCTTC; CDR3: CASSLDINYGYTF
size: NA; V: TRBV14; length: 12; J: TRBJ2-5; D: NA; DNA: TGTGCCAGCAGTCGGGCCCAGGCGACCCAGTACTTC; CDR3: CASSRAQATQYF
size: NA; V: TRBV29-1; length: 14; J: TRBJ1-2; D: TRBD1; DNA: TGCAGCGTTGAAGTTCGGGACAGGGGGTATGGCTACACCTTC; CDR3: CSVEVRDRGYGYTF
size: NA; V: TRBV27; length: 18; J: TRBJ2-1; D: TRBD2; DNA: TGTGCCAGCAGTTTAGGGGGAGGGCGGATCAGCTCCTACAATGAGCAGTTCTTC; CDR3: CASSLGGGRISSYNEQFF
size: NA; V: TRBV9; length: 17; J: TRBJ2-5; D: TRBD2; DNA: TGTGCCAGCAGCGTAGGACTAGCGGGGGCCCAGGGGGAGACCCAGTACTTC; CDR3: CASSVGLAGAQGETQYF
size: NA; V: TRBV19; length: 11; J: TRBJ2-7; D: TRBD1; DNA: TGTGCCAGTAACAGGGGAGACGAGCAGTACTTC; CDR3: CASNRGDEQYF
size: NA; V: TRBV25-1; length: 12; J: TRBJ2-1; D: NA; DNA: TGTGCCAGCAGTGAGTCCCAAGATGAGCAGTTCTTC; CDR3: CASSESQDEQFF
size: NA; V: TRBV21-1; length: 13; J: TRBJ2-1; D: NA; DNA: TGTGCCACTACGGACAGGGGCCACAATGAGCAGTTCTTC; CDR3: CATTDRGHNEQFF
size: NA; V: TRBV5-1; length: 11; J: TRBJ2-5; D: NA; DNA: TGCGCCAGCAGATTGAAGGAGACCCAGTACTTC; CDR3: CASRLKETQYF
size: NA; V: TRBV28; length: 15; J: TRBJ1-5; D: NA; DNA: TGTGCCAGCAGGATCAAGTATTATAGCAATCAGCCCCAGCATTTT; CDR3: CASRIKYYSNQPQHF
size: NA; V: TRBV13; length: 14; J: TRBJ2-3; D: TRBD2; DNA: TGTGCCAGCAGCTTAGTGGGAGGGACAGATACGCAGTATTTT; CDR3: CASSLVGGTDTQYF
size: NA; V: TRBV7-2; length: 16; J: TRBJ2-1; D: NA; DNA: TGTGCCAGCAGCCGACGCAGGGAACCCACCTACAATGAGCAGTTCTTC; CDR3: CASSRRREPTYNEQFF